Listed below are T cell receptor beta chains from one sample, sequenced in a study of T cell responses to AZD1222 COVID-19 vaccine. Measured with immunoSEQ multiplex PCR; TCRdb has only the in-frame clones, and not every one. The sample has 150,000 to 200,000 clones, 92% seen once. Material: peripheral blood, obtained on day 0 of AZD1222 vaccination. These receptors were collected from an adult in good health. Each CDR3 is given with its conserved first and last residue. Each record gives: CDR3 DNA, CDR3 protein, clone size, V gene, J gene, D gene. A D gene is named only where the DNA matches it firmly. Clone size is stated in some rows and not others, as once, few, many or a class when expanded.

DNA: TGTGCCAGCAGCCAAGCTAGCGGGCGCTACGAGCAGTACTTC; CDR3: CASSQASGRYEQYF; size: NA; V: TRBV4-2; J: TRBJ2-7; D: TRBD2
DNA: TGTGCCAGCAGCCAAGATTACGGGGGCCGGGGCTACACCTTC; CDR3: CASSQDYGGRGYTF; size: NA; V: TRBV4-2; J: TRBJ1-2; D: NA
DNA: TGTGCCAGCAGCTCAAGGACAGGAAGGGAGGTCGGGGAGCTGTTTTTT; CDR3: CASSSRTGREVGELFF; size: NA; V: TRBV11-3; J: TRBJ2-2; D: NA
DNA: TGTGCCAGCAGGCTTACGGGAAATGAGCAGTTCTTC; CDR3: CASRLTGNEQFF; size: NA; V: TRBV7-9; J: TRBJ2-1; D: NA
DNA: TGCGCCAGCAGCCACCCAACCCGAGAAAGGTACACAGATACGCAGTATTTT; CDR3: CASSHPTRERYTDTQYF; size: NA; V: TRBV4-1; J: TRBJ2-3; D: NA
DNA: TGTGCCAGCAGCTACTTACAGGGGCCGGGTAATGAAAAACTGTTTTTT; CDR3: CASSYLQGPGNEKLFF; size: once; V: TRBV7-9; J: TRBJ1-4; D: TRBD1
DNA: TGTGCCAGCCGGGACAACAACAATGAGCAGTTCTTC; CDR3: CASRDNNNEQFF; size: few; V: TRBV6-4; J: TRBJ2-1; D: NA
DNA: TGTGCCATCAGTGACCGTCAGGGAAGTACCTATGGCTACACCTTC; CDR3: CAISDRQGSTYGYTF; size: NA; V: TRBV10-3; J: TRBJ1-2; D: NA
DNA: TGTGCCAGCAGCCAAACTCAGACAGGGGGCTACGGCTACACCTTC; CDR3: CASSQTQTGGYGYTF; size: few; V: TRBV4-2; J: TRBJ1-2; D: TRBD1
DNA: TGTGCCAGCAGCAACGACAGGGTGGGAAATTCACCCCTCCACTTT; CDR3: CASSNDRVGNSPLHF; size: NA; V: TRBV28; J: TRBJ1-6; D: TRBD1
DNA: TGTGCCAGCTCTCCTGCGGGGGAGCCCCAAGAGACCCAGTACTTC; CDR3: CASSPAGEPQETQYF; size: NA; V: TRBV7-8; J: TRBJ2-5; D: TRBD2
DNA: TGTGCCAGCAGAGCTAGCTCAATTAGCACAGATACGCAGTATTTT; CDR3: CASRASSISTDTQYF; size: NA; V: TRBV19; J: TRBJ2-3; D: NA
DNA: TGCGCCAGCAGTGAGTCTTGGTCACAGGGGAGCGATCAGCCCCAGCATTTT; CDR3: CASSESWSQGSDQPQHF; size: NA; V: TRBV10-2; J: TRBJ1-5; D: TRBD1
DNA: TGTGCCAGCAGCGCTGGGACAGCTAATAATTCACCCCTCCACTTT; CDR3: CASSAGTANNSPLHF; size: NA; V: TRBV7-9; J: TRBJ1-6; D: TRBD1
DNA: TGTGCCAGCAGCTTAGTAGAGCCCCGGGGTTCAGAGACCCAGTACTTC; CDR3: CASSLVEPRGSETQYF; size: NA; V: TRBV7-7; J: TRBJ2-5; D: NA
DNA: TGTGCCAGCAGCAAAATGGGGGGGATGAACACTGAAGCTTTCTTT; CDR3: CASSKMGGMNTEAFF; size: NA; V: TRBV28; J: TRBJ1-1; D: NA
DNA: TGTGCCAGCGGAACTCGGCAGTGGGATAGCAATCAGCCCCAGCATTTT; CDR3: CASGTRQWDSNQPQHF; size: NA; V: TRBV6-6; J: TRBJ1-5; D: NA